A selection of T cell receptor beta chains follows, all from one sample in a study of blood T cell repertoires in COVID-19. Assay used: immunoSEQ multiplex PCR; TCRdb lists only in-frame clones, some missing. The data contain a few hundred thousand clones, nearly 90% of them singletons. The sequenced material came from PBMCs or T cells enriched from blood (not recorded which). The origin of the receptors is a woman in her late teens or twenties with acute COVID-19. CDR3s include the opening cysteine and the closing phenylalanine or tryptophan. D genes are given only for firm matches. Part of the rows lack a size; the others show once, few, many or a class for expanded clones.

DNA	CDR3	J	size	D	V
TGTGCCAGTGGGAACCGGGACAGGGACTATGGCTACACCTTC	CASGNRDRDYGYTF	TRBJ1-2	.	TRBD1	TRBV19
TGTGCCAGCACCTCAAATCAGGGTCCGATGAATGGCTACACCTTC	CASTSNQGPMNGYTF	TRBJ1-2	few	.	TRBV28
TGTGCCAGCAGCTTGGGGACTGACAATGAGCAGTTCTTC	CASSLGTDNEQFF	TRBJ2-1	.	.	TRBV5-4
TGTGCCACCAGCATTACGTTCGGGACTAGCGGGACAACTAGCTCCTACGAGCAGTACTTC	CATSITFGTSGTTSSYEQYF	TRBJ2-7	.	TRBD2	TRBV15
TGTGCCAGCAGTCCCTCACACCGGGGGGGGACTAATTCACCCCTCCACTTT	CASSPSHRGGTNSPLHF	TRBJ1-6	.	.	TRBV27
TGTGCCAGCAGTGACGTTGCTGGGACAGGTCTTTATAATTCACCCCTCCACTTT	CASSDVAGTGLYNSPLHF	TRBJ1-6	once	TRBD1	TRBV6-1
TGTGCCAGCTCAAGGGAGGGGTCCTACAATGAGCAGTTCTTC	CASSREGSYNEQFF	TRBJ2-1	few	TRBD2	TRBV18
TGTGCCAGCAGTACCCGTCAGGGGGCACCCCAAGAGACCCAGTACTTC	CASSTRQGAPQETQYF	TRBJ2-5	.	TRBD1	TRBV28
TGTGCCAGCAGCGAGCGACAGGTAATAACCTCTGGAAACACCATATATTTT	CASSERQVITSGNTIYF	TRBJ1-3	.	.	TRBV9
TGTGCCAGCAGCTGGGGACAGGGAGAGACCCAGTACTTC	CASSWGQGETQYF	TRBJ2-5	.	TRBD1	TRBV11-3
TGTGCCAGCAGCTTGGTTGGAGGATTATATGGCTACACCTTC	CASSLVGGLYGYTF	TRBJ1-2	.	.	TRBV5-6
TGCGCCAGCAGCTTGGCTACTCTTGGACAGGGGATCTACAATGAGCAGTTCTTC	CASSLATLGQGIYNEQFF	TRBJ2-1	.	TRBD1	TRBV5-1
TGTGCCAGCAGCCGAAGGGACAGAAACAATGAGCAGTTCTTC	CASSRRDRNNEQFF	TRBJ2-1	.	TRBD1	TRBV11-2
TGTGCCAGCAACGGGTTGAGGGCTAATGAAAAACTGTTTTTT	CASNGLRANEKLFF	TRBJ1-4	.	.	TRBV2
TGTGCCAGCATCATTACAGGGGGCGCATCCCATGGCTACACCTTC	CASIITGGASHGYTF	TRBJ1-2	.	TRBD1	TRBV28
TGTGCCAGCAGCTTAGGTCACAGGGGGCTTTGGTCACCCCTCCACTTT	CASSLGHRGLWSPLHF	TRBJ1-6	.	TRBD1	TRBV11-2
TGTGCCAGCAGCCCCCCCGGGAGGACTGGAAACACCATATATTTT	CASSPPGRTGNTIYF	TRBJ1-3	once	.	TRBV9
TGTGCCAGCAGCCCGGCGCGGGAAAGGGGTCGGGAAAAACTGTTTTTT	CASSPARERGREKLFF	TRBJ1-4	.	.	TRBV11-3
TGTGCCACCAACGCTCTAGCGTCGAGCTCCTACAATGAGCAGTTCTTC	CATNALASSSYNEQFF	TRBJ2-1	.	.	TRBV27
TGTGCCAGCAGTTCAAGGGGGTCTAGCAATCAGCCCCAGCATTTT	CASSSRGSSNQPQHF	TRBJ1-5	.	.	TRBV28
TGTGCCACCGGGAGGCCCGGGCGCTATGGCTACACCTTC	CATGRPGRYGYTF	TRBJ1-2	once	.	TRBV19
TGTGCCAGCAGCTTAGACAGGGGCTCCTACAATGAGCAGTTCTTC	CASSLDRGSYNEQFF	TRBJ2-1	.	.	TRBV11-2
TGTGCCAGCCGTTTGGACTATCAGCCCCAGCATTTT	CASRLDYQPQHF	TRBJ1-5	.	.	TRBV12-3/TRBV12-4
TGTGCCAGCAGCTTAGGACAGGGGAAGTACGAGCAGTACTTC	CASSLGQGKYEQYF	TRBJ2-7	once	TRBD1	TRBV11-3
TGTGCCAGCAGCCCGGGACAGGGGGCGACTAATGAAAAACTGTTTTTT	CASSPGQGATNEKLFF	TRBJ1-4	.	TRBD1	TRBV7-9
TGTGCCAGCAGCCAAGATTCGCAGGCAGGGCCCAGCTATGGCTACACCTTC	CASSQDSQAGPSYGYTF	TRBJ1-2	.	.	TRBV4-2
TGCGCCAGCAAGGTATCGGGGGCAGATACGCAGTATTTT	CASKVSGADTQYF	TRBJ2-3	.	.	TRBV5-1
TGTGCCAGCGGAGGAGGGAGGGACAATGAGCAGTTCTTC	CASGGGRDNEQFF	TRBJ2-1	.	TRBD2	TRBV6-5
TGTGCCAGCAGGCCCGAGTCAGGGTTCAATCAGCCCCAGCATTTT	CASRPESGFNQPQHF	TRBJ1-5	.	.	TRBV2
TGTGCCAGCAGCGTAGCCCCCAAGGTGGGGTCGGGGACAGCGAACACCGGGGAGCTGTTTTTT	CASSVAPKVGSGTANTGELFF	TRBJ2-2	.	TRBD1	TRBV9
TGTGCCAGTGAAAGGCAGGCCTACTCTGGGGCCAACGTCCTGACTTTC	CASERQAYSGANVLTF	TRBJ2-6	.	.	TRBV19
TGTGCCAGCAGCTTAGGGACAGGAGCTAACTATGGCTACACCTTC	CASSLGTGANYGYTF	TRBJ1-2	.	TRBD1	TRBV11-1
TGTGCCAGCAGCTTAGTGGGGACAGTGATCCGGACAGATACGCAGTATTTT	CASSLVGTVIRTDTQYF	TRBJ2-3	.	TRBD1	TRBV11-3
TGTGCCAGCAGCACACGCGAGGGTAGCGGGAGAAGGACGGGAAACACCGGGGAGCTGTTTTTT	CASSTREGSGRRTGNTGELFF	TRBJ2-2	once	TRBD2	TRBV7-8
TGCGCCAGCAGCCAAGTACAGGGTTCTCAGCCCCAGCATTTT	CASSQVQGSQPQHF	TRBJ1-5	.	.	TRBV5-1
TGTGCCATCAGTCAATTCGGCGGGGAGCTGTTTTTT	CAISQFGGELFF	TRBJ2-2	.	.	TRBV10-3
TGTGCCAGCAGCGTAGCTACAGGTTCGGGCGCTTTCTTT	CASSVATGSGAFF	TRBJ1-1	.	.	TRBV9
TGTGCCAGCAGCTACGGCAGAATAGCGAATGAGCAGTTCTTC	CASSYGRIANEQFF	TRBJ2-1	.	.	TRBV3-1/TRBV3-2
TGTGCCAGCTCACCCTCTTGGACAGGCGCCTTCTCCTACGAGCAGTACTTC	CASSPSWTGAFSYEQYF	TRBJ2-7	.	TRBD1	TRBV18
TGTGCCATCGGAGGGGGCAAGAAGTTCTTC	CAIGGGKKFF	TRBJ2-1	.	.	TRBV24-1
TGTGCCAGCTCACCACCTAGGACTAGTTCCTACGAGCAGTACTTC	CASSPPRTSSYEQYF	TRBJ2-7	.	TRBD2	TRBV18
TGTGCCAGTTCTGGACAGAACTATGGCTACACCTTC	CASSGQNYGYTF	TRBJ1-2	.	.	TRBV19
TGTGCCAGTAGTTTTCAGGGGCATGAGCAGTTCTTC	CASSFQGHEQFF	TRBJ2-1	.	.	TRBV19
TGTGCCAGCAGCCTGCCGGGACAGGGCTCCTATGGCTACACCTTC	CASSLPGQGSYGYTF	TRBJ1-2	.	TRBD1	TRBV3-1/TRBV3-2
TGTGCCAGCAGAATCGAGCGGGGCCGGGACACAGATACGCAGTATTTT	CASRIERGRDTDTQYF	TRBJ2-3	.	TRBD2	TRBV5-5
TGTGCCAGCAGTTTGAGAGGGTCCGGGGAGCTGTTTTTT	CASSLRGSGELFF	TRBJ2-2	.	.	TRBV12-3/TRBV12-4
TGTGCCATCAGTGAGGGGACAGAGAAAAACATTCAGTACTTC	CAISEGTEKNIQYF	TRBJ2-4	.	TRBD1	TRBV10-3
TGCGCCAGCAGCCCTGTGGACAGTCCGGACAATGAGCAGTTCTTC	CASSPVDSPDNEQFF	TRBJ2-1	.	.	TRBV4-1
TGTGCCAGCAGCTTTGAAGTAGCGGGAGGGCTATGGTTCTTC	CASSFEVAGGLWFF	TRBJ2-1	.	TRBD2	TRBV5-4
TGTGCCAGCAGCGCGATGTGGAGCAATCAGCCCCAGCATTTT	CASSAMWSNQPQHF	TRBJ1-5	.	.	TRBV7-2
TGTGCCAGCAGCGTAGATCCATTAGGCAGGGAAATCTATGGCTACACCTTC	CASSVDPLGREIYGYTF	TRBJ1-2	.	.	TRBV9
TGCACCAGCAGCCAACGTCCGACTAGCGGAACCCGACGCTCCTACGAGCAGTACTTC	CTSSQRPTSGTRRSYEQYF	TRBJ2-7	few	.	TRBV1
TGTGCCAGCAGCCAAGAGCTGCAATCGGGAGGTAGAACAGATACGCAGTATTTT	CASSQELQSGGRTDTQYF	TRBJ2-3	.	TRBD2	TRBV4-2
TGTGCCAGCAGCTTACCCCTGGGGGGGAAGACCCAGTACTTC	CASSLPLGGKTQYF	TRBJ2-5	.	TRBD2	TRBV7-9
TGTGCCAGCAGGGTTTATAGCTCTGGAAACACCATATATTTT	CASRVYSSGNTIYF	TRBJ1-3	.	.	TRBV6-5